A selection of T cell receptor beta chains follows, all from one sample in a study of beta chain features in type 1 diabetes. Sequencing was performed with immunoSEQ multiplex PCR; in TCRdb, only in-frame clones are kept and a portion is missing. The table shows roughly 230,000 clones, with over 9.5% occurring only once. Sequencing was done on a sample of naive CD4+ T cells from blood. These receptors originate from a woman between 18 and 30 years old in good health. CDR3s include the opening cysteine and the closing phenylalanine or tryptophan. D genes are given only for firm matches. The size field is filled for only some rows; it gives once, few, many or a size class.

size: few; V: TRBV25-1; J: TRBJ2-1; D: .; CDR3: CASSERGSSYNEQFF; DNA: TGTGCCAGCAGTGAACGGGGAAGCTCCTACAATGAGCAGTTCTTC
size: .; V: TRBV29-1; J: TRBJ1-5; D: .; CDR3: CSSATGPNQPQHF; DNA: TGCAGCAGCGCGACAGGACCTAATCAGCCCCAGCATTTT
size: .; V: TRBV15; J: TRBJ2-5; D: .; CDR3: CATTEDSWQETQYF; DNA: TGTGCCACCACTGAGGACAGTTGGCAAGAGACCCAGTACTTC
size: few; V: TRBV5-1; J: TRBJ2-7; D: TRBD1; CDR3: CASSYGPMGTGVREQYF; DNA: TGCGCCAGCAGCTACGGGCCCATGGGGACAGGGGTGAGAGAGCAGTACTTC
size: .; V: TRBV5-6; J: TRBJ1-1; D: TRBD1; CDR3: CASSPQGVNTEAFF; DNA: TGTGCCAGCAGCCCACAGGGGGTGAACACTGAAGCTTTCTTT
size: .; V: TRBV10-3; J: TRBJ2-7; D: TRBD2; CDR3: CASSGMKYEQYF; DNA: TGTGCCAGCAGCGGGATGAAATACGAGCAGTACTTC
size: .; V: TRBV7-2; J: TRBJ2-6; D: TRBD2; CDR3: CASSSRGGLGSGANVLTF; DNA: TGTGCCAGCAGCTCCCGCGGGGGTTTGGGCTCTGGGGCCAACGTCCTGACTTTC
size: few; V: TRBV4-2; J: TRBJ1-1; D: TRBD1; CDR3: CASSQVYQGDDTEAFF; DNA: TGTGCCAGCAGCCAAGTATACCAGGGGGACGACACTGAAGCTTTCTTT
size: few; V: TRBV19; J: TRBJ2-7; D: .; CDR3: CASSDRLGGYEQYF; DNA: TGTGCCAGTAGCGACCGGCTAGGCGGGTACGAGCAGTACTTC
size: few; V: TRBV2; J: TRBJ2-7; D: .; CDR3: CASQILHSSYEQYF; DNA: TGTGCCAGCCAGATCCTTCACAGCTCCTACGAGCAGTACTTC
size: .; V: TRBV7-3; J: TRBJ2-5; D: TRBD1; CDR3: CASSQTGGQETQYF; DNA: TGTGCCAGCAGCCAAACAGGGGGCCAAGAGACCCAGTACTTC
size: .; V: TRBV5-4; J: TRBJ2-1; D: TRBD2; CDR3: CASSLPSGTYNEQFF; DNA: TGTGCCAGCAGCTTGCCTAGCGGGACTTACAATGAGCAGTTCTTC
size: .; V: TRBV29-1; J: TRBJ1-1; D: .; CDR3: CSVGLTVNTEAFF; DNA: TGCAGCGTTGGACTGACAGTGAACACTGAAGCTTTCTTT
size: few; V: TRBV18; J: TRBJ2-7; D: TRBD2; CDR3: CASSQGTSREQYF; DNA: TGTGCCAGCTCACAAGGGACTAGCCGCGAGCAGTACTTC
size: .; V: TRBV9; J: TRBJ2-1; D: TRBD1; CDR3: CASSVVGQFGDEQFF; DNA: TGTGCCAGCAGCGTCGTGGGACAGTTTGGCGATGAGCAGTTCTTC
size: few; V: TRBV5-1; J: TRBJ2-3; D: TRBD2; CDR3: CASSLEVGGPTDTQYF; DNA: TGCGCCAGCAGCTTGGAGGTGGGAGGGCCCACAGATACGCAGTATTTT
size: .; V: TRBV2; J: TRBJ1-5; D: .; CDR3: CASSRTVDSNQPQHF; DNA: TGTGCCAGCAGTCGGACAGTAGATAGCAATCAGCCCCAGCATTTT
size: few; V: TRBV18; J: TRBJ1-1; D: TRBD1; CDR3: CASSPPGQGVGDTEAFF; DNA: TGTGCCAGCTCTCCCCCGGGACAGGGGGTTGGGGACACTGAAGCTTTCTTT
size: .; V: TRBV4-1; J: TRBJ1-1; D: .; CDR3: CASSQVGRGPGGTEAFF; DNA: TGCGCCAGCAGCCAAGTGGGTAGGGGCCCGGGGGGAACTGAAGCTTTCTTT
size: few; V: TRBV28; J: TRBJ1-1; D: TRBD1; CDR3: CASRSRRQGWAFF; DNA: TGTGCCAGCAGGTCCCGGAGACAGGGTTGGGCTTTCTTT
size: few; V: TRBV29-1; J: TRBJ1-2; D: TRBD1; CDR3: CSVARIDRVHGYTF; DNA: TGCAGCGTCGCTAGAATAGACAGGGTACATGGCTACACCTTC
size: few; V: TRBV15; J: TRBJ1-4; D: .; CDR3: CATSRARGGNEKLFF; DNA: TGTGCCACCAGCAGAGCGAGAGGAGGTAATGAAAAACTGTTTTTT
size: few; V: TRBV5-5; J: TRBJ1-2; D: .; CDR3: CASSLGGLGNYGYTF; DNA: TGTGCCAGCAGCCTTGGGGGACTGGGAAACTATGGCTACACCTTC
size: few; V: TRBV7-3; J: TRBJ2-1; D: TRBD2; CDR3: CASGGTKYNEQFF; DNA: TGTGCCAGCGGCGGGACTAAGTACAATGAGCAGTTCTTC
size: .; V: TRBV30; J: TRBJ2-2; D: .; CDR3: CAWSTARGTGELFF; DNA: TGTGCCTGGAGCACGGCCCGGGGGACCGGGGAGCTGTTTTTT
size: few; V: TRBV25-1; J: TRBJ2-1; D: TRBD2; CDR3: CASSEARAGGFNEQFF; DNA: TGTGCCAGCAGTGAAGCTAGGGCGGGAGGCTTCAATGAGCAGTTCTTC